This T cell receptor beta chain was documented in a study of cytomegalovirus exposure and HLA in healthy donors. This clone was recorded only once. This CDR3 spans 16 amino acids. The germline gives CDR1 SGHNT, CDR2 YYREEE (reference sequence). V was trimmed by 0 bases and J by 4 bases, leaving 13 bases between them. The PCR made use of 60 Vbeta and 13 Jbeta primers. Clones were sequenced by immunoSEQ multiplex PCR, and TCRdb holds only the in-frame ones, with some missing. Of 100,000 to 150,000 clones listed, around 82% are singletons. This sequence was found in a boy aged 5-17 years in good health and CMV-seronegative. This rearrangement joins TRBV5-4 to TRBJ2-2, with a tentative D call TRBD1 (5 bases). The source material was PBMCs. DNA of the CDR3: TGTGCCAGCAGCTTGGGTGGAACAGGACCCACCGGGGAGCTGTTTTTT. It translates to CASSLGGTGPTGELFF.